Below, 4 T cell receptor beta chains from the same sample are listed, as sequenced in a study of cytomegalovirus exposure and HLA in healthy donors. Primers included in the PCR were 60 Vbeta and 13 Jbeta primers. Repertoires were generated with immunoSEQ multiplex PCR, while TCRdb's copy carries only in-frame clones and drops some. The sample includes about 180,000 clones, about two thirds seen only once; the top ten take about 2.5%. Sequences were obtained from PBMCs. Receptors originate from a human donor in good health.

This chain connects TRBV29-1 to TRBJ1-1; 7 bases agree with TRBD1. This CDR3 comprises 12 residues. Per the germline V gene, CDR1 is SQVTM and CDR2 is ANQGSEA. Losses at the gene ends were 6 bases for V and 2 bases for J; bases not matched to a gene: 3. The CDR3, as DNA: TGCAGCGTCAGACAGGGAAACACTGAAGCTTTCTTT. Translated, it gives CSVRQGNTEAFF.

Note on this clone: The same CDR3 also results from other DNA sequences found in this sample. This rearrangement joins TRBV5-1 to TRBJ1-6; 8 bases align to TRBD1. The CDR3 extends over 15 amino acids. Germline V gives CDR1 SGHRS, CDR2 YFSETQ. Germline trimming cut 0 bases from V and 10 bases from J; bases unmatched to any gene: 6. The CDR3 DNA sequence: TGCGCCAGCAGCTTGGCCGGACAGGGACGATCACCCCTCCACTTT. It encodes CASSLAGQGRSPLHF.

The chain uses TRBV7-9 and TRBJ1-3; D may be TRBD1 (6 bases). The CDR3 is 19 residues long. Germline CDR1 is SEHNR and CDR2 is FQNEAQ (reference sequence). Trimming took 5 bases from V and 3 from J, leaving 26 bases between them. This chain's CDR3 is CASSHSVTGSAGDGNTIYF. The CDR3 DNA is TGTGCCAGCAGCCATTCAGTTACAGGGTCGGCGGGTGATGGAAACACCATATATTTT.

This clone turned up a few times. J is TRBJ1-1 and V is TRBV6-1; 7 bases map to TRBD1. The germline CDR1 and CDR2 sequences are MNHNS and SASEGT. Losses at the gene ends were 8 bases for V and 2 bases for J; bases not matched to a gene: 2. CDR3 length equals 12 residues. CDR3 sequence reads: CASRQGNTEAFF. The CDR3 nucleotides read TGTGCCAGCCGACAGGGTAACACTGAAGCTTTCTTT.